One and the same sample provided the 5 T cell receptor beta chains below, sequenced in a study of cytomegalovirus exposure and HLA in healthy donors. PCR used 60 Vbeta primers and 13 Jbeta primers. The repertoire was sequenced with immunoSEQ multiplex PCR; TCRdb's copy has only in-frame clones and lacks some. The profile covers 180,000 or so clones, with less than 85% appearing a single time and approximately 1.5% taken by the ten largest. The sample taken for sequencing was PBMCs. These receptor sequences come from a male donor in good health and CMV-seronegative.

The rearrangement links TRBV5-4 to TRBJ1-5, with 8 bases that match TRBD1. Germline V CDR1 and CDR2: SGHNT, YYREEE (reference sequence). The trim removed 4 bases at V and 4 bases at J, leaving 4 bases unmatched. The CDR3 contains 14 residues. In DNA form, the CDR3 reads TGTGCCAGCAGCCCCGGGACAGGTAATCAGCCCCAGCATTTT. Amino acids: CASSPGTGNQPQHF.

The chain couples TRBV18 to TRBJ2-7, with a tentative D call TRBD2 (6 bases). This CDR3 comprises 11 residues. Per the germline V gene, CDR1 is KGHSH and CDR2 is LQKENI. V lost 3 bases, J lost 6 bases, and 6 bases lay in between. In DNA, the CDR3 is TGTGCCAGCTCACCGGGGGGCGAGCAGTACTTC. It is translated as CASSPGGEQYF.

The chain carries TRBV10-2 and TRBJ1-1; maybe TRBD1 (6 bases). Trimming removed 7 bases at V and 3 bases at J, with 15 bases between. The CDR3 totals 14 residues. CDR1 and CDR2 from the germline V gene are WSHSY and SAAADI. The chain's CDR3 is CASKGGNRDTEAFF. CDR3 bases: TGCGCCAGCAAAGGTGGCAACAGGGACACTGAAGCTTTCTTT.

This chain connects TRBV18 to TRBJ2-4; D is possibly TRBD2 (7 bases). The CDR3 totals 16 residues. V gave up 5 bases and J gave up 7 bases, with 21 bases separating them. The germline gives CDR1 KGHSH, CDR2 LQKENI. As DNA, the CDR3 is TGTGCCAGCTCAATGGGGGGGGCGAGTCGGCGGAACATTCAGTACTTC. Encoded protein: CASSMGGASRRNIQYF. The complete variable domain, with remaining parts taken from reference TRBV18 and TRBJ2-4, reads NAGVMQNPRHLVRRRGQEARLRCSPMKGHSHVYWYRQLPEEGLKFMVYLQKENIIDESGMPKERFSAEFPKEGPSILRIQQVVRGDSAAYFCASSMGGASRRNIQYFGAGTRLSVL.

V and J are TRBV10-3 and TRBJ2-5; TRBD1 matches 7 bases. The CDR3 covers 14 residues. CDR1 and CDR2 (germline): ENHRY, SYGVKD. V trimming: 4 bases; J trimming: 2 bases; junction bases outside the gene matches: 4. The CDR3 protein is CAISGVTGQETQYF. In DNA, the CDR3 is TGTGCCATCAGTGGCGTGACAGGGCAAGAGACCCAGTACTTC.